Shown below are 8 T cell receptor beta chains from a single sample sequenced in a study of cytomegalovirus exposure and HLA in healthy donors. PCR employed 60 Vbeta and 13 Jbeta primers. Measured with immunoSEQ multiplex PCR; TCRdb has only the in-frame clones, and not every one. Here the sample spans over 65,000 clones, more than 80% being singletons. Sequenced: PBMCs. Every receptor here comes from a woman aged 30 to 39 in good health and CMV-seronegative.

The chain has TRBV11-2 and TRBJ2-7; 9 nucleotides align to TRBD1. CDR1 is SGHAT, CDR2 FQNNGV, per germline. CDR3 size: 18 residues. V was clipped by 5 bases and J by 3 bases; unmatched bases: 17. The CDR3 is CASSPIGRGTGSLYEQYF. The CDR3 region has the DNA TGTGCCAGCAGCCCAATAGGGAGGGGGACAGGGTCTCTCTACGAGCAGTACTTC.

The V call is TRBV28, the J call TRBJ2-7; 9 bases fit TRBD1. V lost 5 bases to trimming and J lost 2 bases; unmatched junction nucleotides: 1. CDR1 is MDHEN, CDR2 SYDVKM, per germline. This CDR3 region has 13 residues. CDR3 amino acids: CASSTGGPYEQYF. The CDR3, as DNA: TGTGCCAGCAGTACAGGGGGCCCCTACGAGCAGTACTTC.

The J gene is TRBJ2-5, the V gene TRBV7-8; TRBD1 matches 10 bases. Germline values: CDR1 SGHVS, CDR2 FQNEAQ. CDR3 size: 15 residues. Trimming cost V 5 bases and J 4 bases; bases outside gene matches: 7. CDR3 nucleotides: TGTGCCAGCAGCCAAATGACAGGGGGCGGAGAGACCCAGTACTTC. This encodes CASSQMTGGGETQYF.

Only one count was recorded for this clone. The chain employs TRBV4-2 and TRBJ1-1; D is unresolved. CDR1 is LGHNA and CDR2 is YNFKEQ in the germline V gene. This CDR3 contains 11 residues. Trimming left V 1 base short and J 5 bases short, with 2 bases between. The CDR3 reads CASSQATEAFF. For the CDR3, the DNA is TGTGCCAGCAGCCAAGCTACTGAAGCTTTCTTT.

This chain connects TRBV28 to TRBJ2-6; a weak D match, TRBD2 (6 bases). CDR1 and CDR2 (germline): MDHEN, SYDVKM. Trimming stripped 5 bases from V and 1 base from J, with 9 bases between. The CDR3 consists of 15 residues. In DNA form, the CDR3 reads TGTGCCAGCAGTGTCGCGGGGTCTGGGGCCAACGTCCTGACTTTC. This encodes CASSVAGSGANVLTF.

The chain joins TRBV7-8 to TRBJ1-4; 7 bases are a match to TRBD1. Losses at the gene ends were 5 bases for V and 6 bases for J; bases not matched to a gene: 12. This CDR3 is built from 16 residues. Germline V CDR1 and CDR2: SGHVS, FQNEAQ. The CDR3 protein is CASSLYLTGIDEKLFF. The DNA of the CDR3 is TGTGCCAGCAGCCTTTATCTGACAGGGATTGATGAAAAACTGTTTTTT.

This chain connects TRBV27 to TRBJ1-2; 8 bases are shared with TRBD1. The CDR3 consists of 19 residues. The V gene's germline CDR1 is MNHEY and CDR2 SMNVEV (reference sequence). The J segment lost 6 bases and the V segment lost 1 base, leaving 19 bases of the junction unmatched. The CDR3 is CASSLFPRDPGGPWDGYTF. CDR3 in DNA: TGTGCCAGCAGTTTATTCCCCCGAGATCCAGGGGGCCCCTGGGATGGCTACACCTTC.

The chain couples TRBV25-1 to TRBJ2-3, with D possibly matching TRBD1 (5 bases). CDR3 length: 14 amino acids. Trimming pared 6 bases from V and 0 bases from J, leaving 10 bases between. Germline CDR1 and CDR2: MGHDK and SYGVNS. Written as DNA, the CDR3 is TGTGCCAGCAGCCAGGGATATAGCACAGATACGCAGTATTTT. This gives the protein CASSQGYSTDTQYF.